These 11 T cell receptor beta chains originate from one sample sequenced in a study of blood T cell repertoires in COVID-19. Libraries were prepared by immunoSEQ multiplex PCR; TCRdb keeps only in-frame clonotypes and omits some of them. The table has hundreds of thousands of clones, about 86% seen once. Sequencing was performed on peripheral blood. The receptors derive from an elderly man with acute or convalescent COVID-19.

The chain is built from TRBV18 and TRBJ2-5; 7 positions match TRBD2. Germline CDR1 KGHSH, CDR2 LQKENI. V shed 2 bases, J shed 5 bases, and the junction held 5 bases outside the gene matches. The length of the CDR3 is 14 residues. The CDR3 region has the DNA TGTGCCAGCTCACCAAACGGGCGGGAGGAGACCCAGTACTTC. This translates into CASSPNGREETQYF.

The chain is built from TRBV6-1 and TRBJ1-4; 10 nucleotides line up with TRBD1. V was pared by 2 bases and J by 5 bases, with 5 bases of the junction left unmatched. Germline loops: CDR1 MNHNS, CDR2 SASEGT. The CDR3 runs to 16 residues. CDR3 sequence: CASSEPPGQGNEKLFF. The CDR3 bases are TGTGCCAGCAGTGAACCACCGGGACAGGGGAATGAAAAACTGTTTTTT.

V is TRBV7-2 and J is TRBJ2-7; 9 positions match TRBD1. The junction had 6 bases not matched to a gene; V was cut back by 6 bases and J by 3 bases. The length of the CDR3 is 14 residues. The germline gives CDR1 SGHTA, CDR2 FQGNSA. CDR3 sequence reads: CASSMDRGGYEQYF. As DNA, the CDR3 is TGTGCCAGCAGTATGGACAGGGGAGGCTACGAGCAGTACTTC.

The chain employs TRBV28 and TRBJ1-6, with 12 bases aligning to TRBD1. Germline V gene lookup returns CDR1 MDHEN and CDR2 SYDVKM. CDR3 length: 17 residues. The V gene end was trimmed by 7 bases and the J gene end by 5 bases; junction bases not matched to a gene: 9. The CDR3 coding sequence is TGTGCCAGCACCCCCCCGGGACAGGGGGCTAATAATTCACCCCTCCACTTT. Translated: CASTPPGQGANNSPLHF.

This chain joins TRBV11-2 and TRBJ2-1; TRBD2 aligns across 8 bases. The CDR3 extends over 14 amino acids. The V gene end was trimmed by 1 base and the J gene end by 8 bases; junction bases not matched to a gene: 4. The V gene's germline CDR1 is SGHAT and CDR2 FQNNGV. This CDR3 reads CASSLGPGGHEQFF. The DNA of the CDR3 is TGTGCCAGCAGCTTAGGCCCGGGGGGGCATGAGCAGTTCTTC.

This rearrangement joins TRBV27 to TRBJ1-2; the D gene is possibly TRBD1 (6 bases). The germline V gene has CDR1 MNHEY and CDR2 SMNVEV (reference sequence). The ends were cut back, 6 bases at V and 4 bases at J, with 21 bases in the middle. CDR3 length: 16 residues. The CDR3 reads CASSLGHNSAIYGYTF. For the CDR3, the DNA is TGTGCCAGCAGCCTGGGACATAACTCGGCGATCTATGGCTACACCTTC.

This chain links TRBV7-6 with TRBJ2-3; 9 positions match TRBD1. CDR1 and CDR2 (germline): SGHVS, FNYEAQ. There are 15 residues in the CDR3. V dropped 2 bases and J dropped 5; count of bases not matched to a gene: 5. The CDR3 is CASSLWTGVGDTQYF. For the CDR3, the DNA is TGTGCCAGCAGCTTATGGACAGGGGTGGGAGATACGCAGTATTTT.

CDR3 sequence: CASSLRRQGGGELFF. CDR3 coding DNA: TGTGCCAGCAGCTTAAGGAGACAGGGGGGCGGGGAGCTGTTTTTT. This chain connects TRBV11-2 to TRBJ2-2; 9 nucleotides align to TRBD1. Unmatched junction bases numbered 5, after V lost 2 bases and J lost 7 bases. The CDR3 is 15 amino acids. Germline V lookup: CDR1 SGHAT, CDR2 FQNNGV.

This clone was seen more than once but under ten times. The chain employs TRBV7-8 and TRBJ1-1, with D unclear. Trimming pared 1 base from V and 1 base from J, leaving 7 bases between. This CDR3 contains 14 residues. CDR1 and CDR2 (germline): SGHVS, FQNEAQ. In DNA, the CDR3 is TGTGCCAGCAGCTTAGTAACGGGGAACACTGAAGCTTTCTTT. Encoded protein: CASSLVTGNTEAFF.

The chain uses TRBV28 and TRBJ2-2; tentative D call: TRBD2 (6 bases). Germline-derived CDR1 and CDR2 are MDHEN and SYDVKM. Trimming took off 6 bases at V and 9 bases at J, with 11 bases between the two ends. This CDR3 region has 12 residues. For the CDR3, the DNA is TGTGCCAGCAGCCCGGGACTTAGGGAGCTGTTTTTT. It translates to CASSPGLRELFF.

This clone was seen just once. This chain uses TRBV5-5 with TRBJ1-1; D remains unclear. Germline CDR1 reads SGHKS; CDR2 reads YYEKEE (reference sequence). The CDR3 runs to 15 residues. Trimming shortened V by 4 bases and J by 0 bases, and 13 bases separated the two germline ends. CDR3 nucleotides: TGTGCCAGCAGCCCGCTGGCGGCGGTGAACACTGAAGCTTTCTTT. Translating it yields CASSPLAAVNTEAFF.